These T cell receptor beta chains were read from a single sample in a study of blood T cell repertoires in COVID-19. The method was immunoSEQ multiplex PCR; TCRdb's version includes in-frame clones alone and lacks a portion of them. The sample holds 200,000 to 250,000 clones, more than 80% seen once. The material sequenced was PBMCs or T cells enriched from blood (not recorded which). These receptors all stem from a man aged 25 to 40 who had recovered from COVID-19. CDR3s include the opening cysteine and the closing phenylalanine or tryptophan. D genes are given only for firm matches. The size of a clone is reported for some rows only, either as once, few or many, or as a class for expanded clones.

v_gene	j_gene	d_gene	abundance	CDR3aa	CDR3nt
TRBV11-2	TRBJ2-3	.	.	CASTPIAADTQYF	TGTGCCAGCACCCCTATAGCAGCAGATACGCAGTATTTT
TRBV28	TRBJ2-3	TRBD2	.	CASSFAITAASGINTDTQYF	TGTGCCAGCAGTTTCGCTATAACTGCGGCTAGCGGGATTAACACAGATACGCAGTATTTT
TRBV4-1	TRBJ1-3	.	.	CASSQEFTGFSGNTIYF	TGCGCCAGCAGCCAAGAGTTCACAGGGTTCTCTGGAAACACCATATATTTT
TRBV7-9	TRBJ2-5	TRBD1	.	CASSLGGDRGRETQYF	TGTGCCAGCAGCTTAGGGGGTGACAGGGGACGAGAGACCCAGTACTTC
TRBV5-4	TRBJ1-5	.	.	CASSRKGGNQPQHF	TGTGCCAGCAGCCGAAAGGGGGGCAATCAGCCCCAGCATTTT
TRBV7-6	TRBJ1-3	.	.	CASSPSAGLLSGNTIYF	TGTGCCAGCAGCCCCAGTGCAGGACTACTCTCTGGAAACACCATATATTTT
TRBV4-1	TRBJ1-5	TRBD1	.	CASSQQGAQPQHF	TGCGCCAGCAGCCAACAGGGGGCCCAGCCCCAGCATTTT
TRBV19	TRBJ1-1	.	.	CASTSSRGNEAFF	TGTGCCAGTACCTCCAGTAGAGGGAATGAAGCTTTCTTT
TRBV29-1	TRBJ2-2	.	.	CSVEVTGELFF	TGCAGCGTTGAAGTAACCGGGGAGCTGTTTTTT
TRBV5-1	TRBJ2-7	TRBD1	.	CASQRTGGSYEQYF	TGCGCCAGCCAAAGGACAGGGGGCTCCTACGAGCAGTACTTC
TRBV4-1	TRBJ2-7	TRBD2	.	CASSQGTSGLPSYEQYF	TGCGCCAGCAGCCAAGGGACTAGCGGATTACCCTCCTACGAGCAGTACTTC
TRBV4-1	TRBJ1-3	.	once	CASSRGGGNTIYF	TGCGCCAGCAGCCGAGGTGGGGGAAACACCATATATTTT